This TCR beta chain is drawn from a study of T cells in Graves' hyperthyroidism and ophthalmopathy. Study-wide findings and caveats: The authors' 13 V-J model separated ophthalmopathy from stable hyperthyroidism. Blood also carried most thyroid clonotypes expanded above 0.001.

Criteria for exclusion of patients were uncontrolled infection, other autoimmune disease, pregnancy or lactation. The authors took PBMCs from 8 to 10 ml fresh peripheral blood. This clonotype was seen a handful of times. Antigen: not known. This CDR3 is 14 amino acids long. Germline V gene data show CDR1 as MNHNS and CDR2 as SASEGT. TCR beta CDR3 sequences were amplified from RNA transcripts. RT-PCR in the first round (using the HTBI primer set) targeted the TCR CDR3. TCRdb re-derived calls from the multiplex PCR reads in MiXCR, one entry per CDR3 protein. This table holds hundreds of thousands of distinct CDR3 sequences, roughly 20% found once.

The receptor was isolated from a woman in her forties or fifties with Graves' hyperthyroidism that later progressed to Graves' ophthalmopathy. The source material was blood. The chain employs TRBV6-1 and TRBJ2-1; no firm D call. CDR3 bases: TGTGCAATCCGGGCCCCTGGGGTCTACAATGAGCAGTTCTTC. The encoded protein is CAIRAPGVYNEQFF.